The rows below give T cell receptor beta chains drawn from one sample of a study of blood T cell repertoires in COVID-19. Here immunoSEQ multiplex PCR was the method, and the copy in TCRdb shows in-frame clones only, minus some. The table lists nearly 200,000 clones, about 82% of them singletons, with roughly 0.91% in the top ten. Sequenced input: peripheral blood. The receptors were gathered from a man in his sixties with COVID-19, enrolled during active disease. Each CDR3 is given with its conserved first and last residue. A D gene is named only where the DNA matches it firmly. The listing skips clone size in some rows; elsewhere it reads once, few, many or a size class.

j_call	clone_size	d_call	v_call	cdr3_nt	cdr3_aa
TRBJ2-7	-	TRBD2	TRBV5-1	TGCGCCAGCAGCCCGACTAGCGGGACTTACGAGCAGTACTTC	CASSPTSGTYEQYF
TRBJ1-2	-	-	TRBV5-8	TGTGCCAGCAGCTTGACGTCGCGGGACTATGGCTACACCTTC	CASSLTSRDYGYTF
TRBJ1-2	-	TRBD1	TRBV18	TGTGCCAGCTCACCTCAGGGACAGGGGAGCTATGGCTACACCTTC	CASSPQGQGSYGYTF
TRBJ1-4	-	TRBD1	TRBV30	TGTGCCTGGAGTGCGACTCGGGACAGGGGTGAAAAACTGTTTTTT	CAWSATRDRGEKLFF
TRBJ2-1	-	TRBD2	TRBV5-4	TGTGCCAGCCGACTAGCCTCCTACAATGAGCAGTTCTTC	CASRLASYNEQFF
TRBJ1-3	-	-	TRBV27	TGTGCCAGCAGTTTATCGCTTCCCAGGTCTGGAAACACCATATATTTT	CASSLSLPRSGNTIYF
TRBJ1-2	-	-	TRBV6-2/TRBV6-3	TGTGCCAGCAGTTACTCCCCCCCAGGGAATGGCTACACCTTC	CASSYSPPGNGYTF
TRBJ1-2	-	-	TRBV5-1	TGCGCCAGCAGTTTAACCCGGGAGGGAGGCTACACCTTC	CASSLTREGGYTF
TRBJ2-7	-	-	TRBV6-5	TGTGCCAGCAGATACGCCATATCCGGGGGTTACGAGCAGTACTTC	CASRYAISGGYEQYF
TRBJ2-5	-	-	TRBV6-5	TGTGCCAGCAGTTACGGGGGGAACCAAGAGACCCAGTACTTC	CASSYGGNQETQYF
TRBJ1-5	few	TRBD1	TRBV5-4	TGTGCCAGCAGGGCGGACAGGGGGGTGCGCAATCAGCCCCAGCATTTT	CASRADRGVRNQPQHF
TRBJ1-1	-	-	TRBV6-2/TRBV6-3	TGTGCCAGCAGTGACCCAGGGAACACTGAAGCTTTCTTT	CASSDPGNTEAFF
TRBJ1-3	-	-	TRBV4-1	TGCGCCAGCAGCCAAGATCAGGGGACTGGAAACACCATATATTTT	CASSQDQGTGNTIYF
TRBJ1-6	-	TRBD1	TRBV5-1	TGCGCCAGCAGCTTGGGCATCCAGGGGGATTCACCCCTCCACTTT	CASSLGIQGDSPLHF
TRBJ1-6	-	-	TRBV5-1	TGCGCCAGCAGCTTCAACCGACAGTATGATTCACCCCTCCACTTT	CASSFNRQYDSPLHF